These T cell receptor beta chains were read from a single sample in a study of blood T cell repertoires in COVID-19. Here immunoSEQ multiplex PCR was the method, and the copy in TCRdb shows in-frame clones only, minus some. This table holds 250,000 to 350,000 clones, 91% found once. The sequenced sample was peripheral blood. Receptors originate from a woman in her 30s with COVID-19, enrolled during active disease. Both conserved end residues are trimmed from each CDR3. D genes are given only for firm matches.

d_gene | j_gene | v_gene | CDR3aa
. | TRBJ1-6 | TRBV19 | ASSIRGSSNSPLH
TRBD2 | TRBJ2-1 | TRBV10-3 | AISQREINEQF
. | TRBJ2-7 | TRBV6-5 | ASSTQLQAGEQY
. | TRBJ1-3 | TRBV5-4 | ASSLGLVSGNTIY
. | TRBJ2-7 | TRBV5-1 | ASSSQGGSPRGGEQY
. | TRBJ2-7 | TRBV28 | ASTPRAGTVEEQY
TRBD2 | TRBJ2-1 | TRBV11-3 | ASSLGPSGVYNEQF
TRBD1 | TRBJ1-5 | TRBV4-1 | ASSQGSRGLQPQH
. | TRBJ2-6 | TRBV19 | ASLLYGGAGANVLT
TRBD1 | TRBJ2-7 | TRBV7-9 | ASSSTGDSYEQY
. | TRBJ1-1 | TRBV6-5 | ASSRQAGDTEAF
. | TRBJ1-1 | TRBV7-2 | ASQGPGVGSEAF
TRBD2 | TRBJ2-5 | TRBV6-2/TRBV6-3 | ASSAGTSDGETQY
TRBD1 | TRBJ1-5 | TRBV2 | ASCDRVAEPQH
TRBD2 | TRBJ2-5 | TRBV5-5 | ASSLWGGQETQY
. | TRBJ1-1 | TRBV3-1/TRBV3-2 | ASSQGATEAF
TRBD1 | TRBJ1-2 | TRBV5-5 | ASSATGTYGYT
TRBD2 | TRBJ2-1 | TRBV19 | ASSRGGVEGEQF
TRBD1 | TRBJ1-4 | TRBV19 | ASSLDRGGNEKLF
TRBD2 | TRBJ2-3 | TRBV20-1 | SASTTLAGGDSDTQY
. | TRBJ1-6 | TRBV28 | ASSAQSSYNSPLH
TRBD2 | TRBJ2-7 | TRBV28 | ASITNGEGREQY